One sample yielded the 30 T cell receptor beta chains listed below, sequenced in a study of blood T cell repertoires in COVID-19. Libraries were prepared by immunoSEQ multiplex PCR; TCRdb keeps only in-frame clonotypes and omits some of them. The sample lists 250,000 to 400,000 clones; about nine tenths were seen once. The sample consisted of peripheral blood. The receptors were gathered from a woman aged 25 to 39 with COVID-19, enrolled during active disease.

The chain links TRBV12-5 to TRBJ1-2; D is uncertain. The CDR3 spans 13 residues. V lost 2 bases to trimming and J lost 8 bases, with 12 bases between them. Germline CDR1 reads LGHNT; CDR2 reads FRNRAP. CDR3 residues: CASGLSPGRGYTF. As DNA, the CDR3 is TGTGCTAGTGGTTTGTCCCCTGGCAGAGGCTACACCTTC.

The chain links TRBV7-6 to TRBJ1-1; perhaps TRBD1 as D (6 bases). Germline V gives CDR1 SGHVS, CDR2 FNYEAQ. V lost 4 bases to trimming and J lost 1 base, with 13 bases between them. The CDR3 contains 15 residues. CDR3 sequence (DNA): TGTGCCAGCAGCTCAATCGGGGGGGCGAACACTGAAGCTTTCTTT. Its translation is CASSSIGGANTEAFF. The entire variable domain, with the rest obtained from reference TRBV7-6 and TRBJ1-1, is as follows: GAGVSQSPRYKVTKRGQDVALRCDPISGHVSLYWYRQALGQGPEFLTYFNYEAQQDKSGLPNDRFSAERPEGSISTLTIQRTEQRDSAMYRCASSSIGGANTEAFFGQGTRLTVV.

The chain joins TRBV27 to TRBJ2-1, with D perhaps matching TRBD1 (7 bases). CDR1 is MNHEY and CDR2 is SMNVEV in the germline V gene (reference sequence). This CDR3 is 17 amino acids long. Deletions cut 5 bases from V and 3 bases from J, with 20 bases between. CDR3 DNA: TGTGCCAGCAGTCCTCCGACAGGGAGGCTTTTCTACAATGAGCAGTTCTTC. Protein: CASSPPTGRLFYNEQFF.

The rearrangement links TRBV6-5 to TRBJ2-7; 9 positions match TRBD1. CDR1 is MNHEY, CDR2 SVGAGI, per germline. CDR3 size: 13 residues. J lost 6 bases, V lost 10 bases, and 10 bases had no gene match. CDR3 sequence reads: CATDDRGITEQYV. CDR3 in DNA: TGTGCCACCGACGACAGGGGGATCACCGAGCAGTACGTC.

CDR3: CASSWGPGQGWASSYNEQFF. The CDR3 nucleotides are TGTGCCAGCAGCTGGGGACCGGGACAGGGGTGGGCAAGCTCCTACAATGAGCAGTTCTTC. The chain is built from TRBV7-3 and TRBJ2-1; TRBD1 aligns across 10 bases. The CDR3 spans 20 residues. Unmatched junction bases numbered 15, after V lost 4 bases and J lost 0 bases. From germline, CDR1 is SGHTA and CDR2 FQGTGA. The full variable domain, in which reference TRBV7-3 and TRBJ2-1 provide the parts outside the CDR3, is GAGVSQTPSNKVTEKGKYVELRCDPISGHTALYWYRQSLGQGPEFLIYFQGTGAADDSGLPNDRFFAVRPEGSVSTLKIQRTERGDSAVYLCASSWGPGQGWASSYNEQFFGPGTRLTVL.

The V call is TRBV15, the J call TRBJ1-5; 7 bases are shared with TRBD1. The CDR3 runs to 13 residues. The germline V gene has CDR1 LNHNV and CDR2 YYDKDF (reference sequence). Losses at the gene ends were 8 bases for V and 9 bases for J; bases not matched to a gene: 10. Here the CDR3 reads CATRDSLDGPQHF. In DNA, the CDR3 is TGTGCCACCCGGGACAGCCTCGACGGGCCCCAGCATTTT.

The chain is built from TRBV5-8 and TRBJ1-4; TRBD1 agrees at 10 bases. V was pared by 3 bases and J by 8 bases, with 10 bases of the junction left unmatched. CDR3 length: 16 amino acids. Germline V gives CDR1 SGHTS, CDR2 YDEGEE. The CDR3 protein is CASSSRPGQGQEKLFF. The CDR3 DNA reads TGTGCCAGCAGCTCTCGACCGGGACAGGGGCAGGAAAAACTGTTTTTT.

The rearrangement uses TRBV7-9 and TRBJ1-2, with TRBD1 identical over 9 bases. Germline V gives CDR1 SEHNR, CDR2 FQNEAQ (reference sequence). The CDR3 sequence is 14 residues long. Unmatched junction bases numbered 7, after V lost 4 bases and J lost 7 bases. The DNA of the CDR3 is TGTGCCAGCAGCTACCGGGACAGGGTTTTTGGCTACACCTTC. It yields the protein CASSYRDRVFGYTF. Supplemented by reference TRBV7-9 and TRBJ1-2, the full variable domain reads DTGVSQNPRHKITKRGQNVTFRCDPISEHNRLYWYRQTLGQGPEFLTYFQNEAQLEKSRLLSDRFSAERPKGSFSTLEIQRTEQGDSAMYLCASSYRDRVFGYTFGSGTRLTVV.

The rearrangement joins TRBV12-3 or TRBV12-4 to TRBJ1-2; maybe TRBD1 (6 bases). This CDR3 is built from 13 residues. With 5 bases removed from V and 5 bases from J, the gap between germline ends came to 12 bases. The chain's CDR3 is CASSPRTAYGYTF. The CDR3 nucleotides are TGTGCCAGCAGTCCAAGGACAGCATATGGCTACACCTTC.

The chain has TRBV7-9 and TRBJ1-2; the match to TRBD1 covers 10 bases. The J segment lost 7 bases and the V segment lost 4 bases, leaving 6 bases of the junction unmatched. This CDR3 is built from 14 residues. CDR1 and CDR2 (germline): SEHNR, FQNEAQ (reference sequence). The CDR3 protein is CASSSPGQGIGYTF. Here the CDR3 DNA reads TGTGCCAGCAGCTCCCCGGGACAGGGGATTGGCTACACCTTC.

The rearrangement joins TRBV6-1 to TRBJ2-5; D possibly corresponds to TRBD1 (6 bases). The CDR3 spans 14 residues. The V and J ends lost 3 bases and 5 bases respectively, with 13 bases between them. Germline CDR1 is MNHNS and CDR2 is SASEGT. The CDR3 region has the DNA TGTGCCAGCAGTGACAGGGGCTCTTCGGAGACCCAGTACTTC. This encodes CASSDRGSSETQYF.

The J gene is TRBJ1-2, the V gene TRBV7-9, with D tentatively TRBD1 (5 bases). Germline-derived CDR1 and CDR2 are SEHNR and FQNEAQ (reference sequence). Trimming removed 4 bases at V and 5 bases at J, with 14 bases between. The CDR3 sequence is 14 residues long. CDR3 in DNA: TGTGCCAGCAGCTCCGGGGGTTCTGGATATGGCTACACCTTC. Protein: CASSSGGSGYGYTF.

V is TRBV27 and J is TRBJ1-1; tentative D call: TRBD1 (6 bases). The CDR3 sequence is 15 residues long. Germline CDR1 reads MNHEY; CDR2 reads SMNVEV (reference sequence). Deletions cut 2 bases from V and 4 bases from J, with 14 bases between. DNA of the CDR3: TGTGCCAGCAGTTTAGCAGCAGGGGTCGGCACTGAAGCTTTCTTT. Protein sequence: CASSLAAGVGTEAFF.

The V call is TRBV21-1, the J call TRBJ2-3; the DNA was not used to check the table's D call, TRBD1. TRBV21-1 is a listed pseudogene. This CDR3 comprises 19 residues. The CDR3 DNA reads TGTGCCAGCAGCAAAAGCTCGGGGTCCGGGACAGGGGAAGACGGTACGCAGTATTTT. Its protein product is CASSKSSGSGTGEDGTQYF.

The chain joins TRBV5-1 to TRBJ1-2; 9 bases are a match to TRBD1. Trimming removed 3 bases from V and 0 bases from J; junction bases left unmatched: 0. Germline V CDR1 and CDR2: SGHRS, YFSETQ. The length of the CDR3 is 14 residues. Written as DNA, the CDR3 is TGCGCCAGCAGCTGGACAGGGGCTAACTATGGCTACACCTTC. It specifies CASSWTGANYGYTF.

The genes are TRBV10-2 and TRBJ1-3; maybe TRBD1 (6 bases). CDR1 and CDR2 (germline): WSHSY, SAAADI. Trimming shortened V by 7 bases and J by 0 bases, and 10 bases separated the two germline ends. The CDR3 sequence is 14 residues long. CDR3 in DNA: TGCGCCAGCACAGGACAGATCTCTGGAAACACCATATATTTT. This gives the protein CASTGQISGNTIYF.

The chain joins TRBV19 to TRBJ2-7; 14 bases are shared with TRBD2. The junction had 3 bases not matched to a gene; V was cut back by 6 bases and J by 2 bases. From germline, CDR1 is LNHDA and CDR2 SQIVND (reference sequence). The CDR3 contains 15 residues. Here the CDR3 DNA reads TGTGCCAGTAGCCCGGGACTAGCGGGGGCCTACGAGCAGTACTTC. Amino acid sequence: CASSPGLAGAYEQYF.

The chain couples TRBV6-5 to TRBJ1-1; the match to TRBD1 covers 8 bases. Losses at the gene ends were 5 bases for V and 4 bases for J; bases not matched to a gene: 6. The CDR3 is 14 residues long. Germline assignment: CDR1 MNHEY and CDR2 SVGAGI. CDR3 coding DNA: TGTGCCAGCAGTCCGACAGGGGAGTTCACTGAAGCTTTCTTT. This codes for CASSPTGEFTEAFF.

CDR3 nucleotide sequence: TGTGCCTGGACCCCGGGACAAATCTACGAGCAGTACTTC. It encodes CAWTPGQIYEQYF. This chain links TRBV30 with TRBJ2-7; perhaps TRBD1 as D (6 bases). Looked up from germline, CDR1 is GTSNPN and CDR2 is SVGIG (reference sequence). This CDR3 comprises 13 residues. Between the trimmed V and J ends, which lost 4 bases and 3 bases, there was a span of 13 bases.

This sequence joins TRBV27 and TRBJ1-2, with D hard to call. V was trimmed by 8 bases and J by 2 bases, leaving 12 bases between them. The CDR3 has 13 amino acids. CDR1 and CDR2 from the germline V gene are MNHEY and SMNVEV (reference sequence). Here the CDR3 DNA reads TGTGCCAGCGCTATATCCGGGAACTATGGCTACACCTTC. It yields the protein CASAISGNYGYTF.

The CDR3 spells CASSESLWTAQPQHF. The CDR3 region has the DNA TGTGCCAGCAGTGAATCCTTGTGGACAGCTCAGCCCCAGCATTTT. The rearrangement joins TRBV6-1 to TRBJ1-5; weak D call: TRBD1 (6 bases). Deletions cut 2 bases from V and 6 bases from J, with 14 bases between. CDR3 length equals 15 residues. Germline loops: CDR1 MNHNS, CDR2 SASEGT.

This clone was seen a single time. This chain joins TRBV11-2 and TRBJ2-7; D uncertain. This CDR3 is built from 13 residues. The V end was cut by 2 bases, the J end by 3 bases, with 8 bases between. Germline-derived CDR1 and CDR2 are SGHAT and FQNNGV. DNA of the CDR3: TGTGCCAGCAGCTTAATGGGCTACTACGAGCAGTACTTC. It is translated as CASSLMGYYEQYF.

The rearrangement joins TRBV7-8 to TRBJ2-7, with TRBD2 identical over 8 bases. The V and J ends lost 2 bases and 4 bases, in that order; junction bases with no gene match: 1. The CDR3 contains 13 residues. CDR1 and CDR2 (germline): SGHVS, FQNEAQ. The CDR3 sequence is CASSLQRGYEQYF. The CDR3 DNA reads TGTGCCAGCAGCTTACAGCGGGGGTACGAGCAGTACTTC. The variable domain in full, with the rest retrieved from reference TRBV7-8 and TRBJ2-7, is GAGVSQSPRYKVAKRGQDVALRCDPISGHVSLFWYQQALGQGPEFLTYFQNEAQLDKSGLPSDRFFAERPEGSVSTLKIQRTQQEDSAVYLCASSLQRGYEQYFGPGTRLTVT.

The V gene is TRBV19, the J gene TRBJ1-1, with 8 nucleotides matching TRBD1. V was clipped by 7 bases and J by 1 base; unmatched bases: 5. This CDR3 contains 14 residues. CDR1 and CDR2 from the germline V gene are LNHDA and SQIVND (reference sequence). The CDR3 is CASIRDRPNTEAFF. CDR3 nucleotides: TGTGCCAGTATAAGGGACAGGCCGAACACTGAAGCTTTCTTT. The entire variable domain, with the rest obtained from reference TRBV19 and TRBJ1-1, is as follows: DGGITQSPKYLFRKEGQNVTLSCEQNLNHDAMYWYRQDPGQGLRLIYYSQIVNDFQKGDIAEGYSVSREKKESFPLTVTSAQKNPTAFYLCASIRDRPNTEAFFGQGTRLTVV.

The chain employs TRBV28 and TRBJ1-2; TRBD1 matches 8 bases. V was clipped by 2 bases and J by 7 bases; unmatched bases: 18. Germline lookup yields CDR1 MDHEN and CDR2 SYDVKM. This CDR3 has 18 amino acids. The CDR3 spells CASSLILALGTGLAGYTF. The CDR3 DNA follows: TGTGCCAGCAGTTTAATATTAGCCCTAGGGACAGGTTTAGCTGGCTACACCTTC.

The rearrangement uses TRBV7-9 and TRBJ1-5; 8 nucleotides align to TRBD1. The trim removed 2 bases at V and 0 bases at J, leaving 9 bases unmatched. The CDR3 contains 18 residues. Germline-derived CDR1 and CDR2 are SEHNR and FQNEAQ (reference sequence). CDR3 bases: TGTGCCAGCAGCTTAATTGGGACAGGTATTAATAGCAATCAGCCCCAGCATTTT. Residues: CASSLIGTGINSNQPQHF.

The rearrangement links TRBV25-1 to TRBJ2-6; D not resolved. Germline CDR1 is MGHDK and CDR2 is SYGVNS. V was shortened by 0 bases and J by 0 bases, with 6 bases between the two germline ends. CDR3 length: 16 amino acids. The CDR3, as DNA: TGTGCCAGCAGTGAATACAGGTTCTCTGGGGCCAACGTCCTGACTTTC. Translation: CASSEYRFSGANVLTF.

The chain carries TRBV27 and TRBJ1-1; TRBD1 is a possible D gene (6 bases). CDR3 length: 14 amino acids. Trimming took off 2 bases at V and 4 bases at J, with 11 bases between the two ends. The germline V gene has CDR1 MNHEY and CDR2 SMNVEV (reference sequence). The CDR3 nucleotides read TGTGCCAGCAGTTTAACAGGGTTCGCCACTGAAGCTTTCTTT. Protein: CASSLTGFATEAFF.

The genes are TRBV11-2 and TRBJ1-4, with TRBD1 identical over 8 bases. Germline lookup yields CDR1 SGHAT and CDR2 FQNNGV. V was clipped by 5 bases and J by 6 bases; unmatched bases: 8. This CDR3 is 15 amino acids long. In nucleotides, the CDR3 is TGTGCCAGCAGCCCGCGACAGGGGTCGGATGAAAAACTGTTTTTT. This codes for CASSPRQGSDEKLFF.

V is TRBV25-1 and J is TRBJ2-2; 9 nucleotides match TRBD2. Germline V gene data show CDR1 as MGHDK and CDR2 as SYGVNS. After removal of 8 bases from V and 6 bases from J, the junction contained 10 bases not matched to a gene. CDR3 size: 15 residues. This chain's CDR3 is CASSKGTSRPGELFF. The CDR3 region has the DNA TGTGCCAGCTCCAAAGGGACTAGCAGGCCCGGGGAGCTGTTTTTT.